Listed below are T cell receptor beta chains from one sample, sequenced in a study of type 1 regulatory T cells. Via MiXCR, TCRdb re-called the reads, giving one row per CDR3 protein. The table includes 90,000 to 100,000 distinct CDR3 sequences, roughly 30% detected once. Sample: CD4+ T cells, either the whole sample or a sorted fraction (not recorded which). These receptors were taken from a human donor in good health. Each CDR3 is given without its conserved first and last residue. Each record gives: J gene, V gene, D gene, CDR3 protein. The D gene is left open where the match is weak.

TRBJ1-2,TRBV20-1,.,SVSTQGYT
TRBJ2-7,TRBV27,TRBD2,ASSQTGLAAGEQY
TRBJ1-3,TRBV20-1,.,SARDIFKGPSGNTIY
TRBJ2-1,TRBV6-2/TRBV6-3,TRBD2,ASSYSGTSGVYNEQF
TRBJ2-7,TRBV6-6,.,ASSYSRELPY
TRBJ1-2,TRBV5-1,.,ASRSTQSYGYT
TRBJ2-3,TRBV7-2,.,ASSLGAGGTDTQY
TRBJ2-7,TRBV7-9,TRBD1,ASSFLAGTGSNEQY
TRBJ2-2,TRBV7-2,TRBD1,ASSNNRGGGELF
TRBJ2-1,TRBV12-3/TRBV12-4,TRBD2,ASSLERREGNEQF
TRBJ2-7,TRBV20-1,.,SASRPDWGYEQY
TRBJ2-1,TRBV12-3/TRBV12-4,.,ASSLGPGGVDEQF
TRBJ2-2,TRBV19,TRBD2,ASSIGRAVGELF
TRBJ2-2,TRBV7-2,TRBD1,ASSGIRDRVPNTGELF
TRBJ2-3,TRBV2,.,ASSGDNTDTQY
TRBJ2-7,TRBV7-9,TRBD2,ASSLGLAGVASYEQY
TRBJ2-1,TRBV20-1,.,SASTTWDEQF
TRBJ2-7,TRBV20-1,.,SATPRGTPYEQY
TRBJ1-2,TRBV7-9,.,ASSPTSTGILYGYT
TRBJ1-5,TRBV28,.,ASSLEGAGKNQPQH
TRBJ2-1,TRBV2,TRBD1,ASSVGQGGDEQF
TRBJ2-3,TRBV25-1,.,ASSIGDNTDTQY
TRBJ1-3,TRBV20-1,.,SADPGLGNTIY
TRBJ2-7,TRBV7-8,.,ASSLGSRKPY
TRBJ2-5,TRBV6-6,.,ASAGTGETQY
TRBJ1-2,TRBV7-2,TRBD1,ASSPPGQGSNYGYT
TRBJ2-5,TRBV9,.,ASSGGPAETQY
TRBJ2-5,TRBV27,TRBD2,ASSFAGGLQETQY
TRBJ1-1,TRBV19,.,ASSTYSGASVAEAF
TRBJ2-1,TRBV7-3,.,ASSLSNIHEQF
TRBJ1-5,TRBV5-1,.,ASSTGMGDQPQH
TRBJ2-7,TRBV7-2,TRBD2,ASNQRGGGLTYEQY
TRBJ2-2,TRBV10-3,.,ATTGVDTGELF
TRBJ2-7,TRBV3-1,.,ASSGTDLGSYEQY
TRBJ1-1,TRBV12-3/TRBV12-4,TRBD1,ASSLPDRRVEAF
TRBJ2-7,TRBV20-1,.,SARDLVREYEQY
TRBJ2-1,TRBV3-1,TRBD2,ASSQDLAGLSSYNEQF
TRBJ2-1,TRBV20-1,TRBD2,SATSSGRENNEQF